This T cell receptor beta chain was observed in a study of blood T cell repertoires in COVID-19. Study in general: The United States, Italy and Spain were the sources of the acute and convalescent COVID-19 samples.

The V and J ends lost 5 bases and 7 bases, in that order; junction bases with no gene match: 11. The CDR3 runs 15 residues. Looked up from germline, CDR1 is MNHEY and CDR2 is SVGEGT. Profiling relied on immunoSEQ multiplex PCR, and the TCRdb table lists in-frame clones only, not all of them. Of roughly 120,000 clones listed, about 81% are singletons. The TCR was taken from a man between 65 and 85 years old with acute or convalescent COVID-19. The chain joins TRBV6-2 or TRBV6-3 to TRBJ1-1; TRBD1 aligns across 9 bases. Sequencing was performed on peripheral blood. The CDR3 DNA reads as TGTGCCAGCAGTGACGGGGGGACAGGGACCAATGAAGCTTTCTTT. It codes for CASSDGGTGTNEAFF.